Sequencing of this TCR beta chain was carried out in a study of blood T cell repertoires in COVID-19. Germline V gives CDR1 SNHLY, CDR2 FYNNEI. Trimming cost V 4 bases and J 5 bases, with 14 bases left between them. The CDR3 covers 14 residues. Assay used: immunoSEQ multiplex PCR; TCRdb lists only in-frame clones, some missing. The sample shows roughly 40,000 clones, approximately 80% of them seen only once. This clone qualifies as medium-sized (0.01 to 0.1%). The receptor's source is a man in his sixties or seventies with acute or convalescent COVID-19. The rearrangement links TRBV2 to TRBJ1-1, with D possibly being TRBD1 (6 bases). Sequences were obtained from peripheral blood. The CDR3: CASSVEGQGTEAFF. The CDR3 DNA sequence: TGTGCCAGCAGTGTAGAGGGGCAGGGGACTGAAGCTTTCTTT.